The entry below gives a single TCR beta chain sequence along with its context. Its antigen is undetermined. The data originate from a study of OX40 agonist ivuxolimab in advanced cancers. Looking at the study overall: In three patients, partial responses were observed, one with hepatocellular carcinoma and two with cutaneous melanoma. Study-level points and caveats: Among some nonresponders, normalized T-cell clonal expansion was also low.

Some clones are missing from TCRdb's copy, which holds only in-frame ones; the method was immunoSEQ multiplex PCR. The sample holds around 86,000 clones, roughly 91% seen once. The CDR3 is 18 residues long. Trimming took off 5 bases at V and 1 base at J, with 21 bases between the two ends. Germline-derived CDR1 and CDR2 are SEHNR and FQNEAQ (reference sequence). Blood specimens came from baseline, cycle 4 day 1, and cycle 7 day 1. The rearrangement joins TRBV7-9 to TRBJ2-4, with a weak D call TRBD2 (6 bases). Sequencing used CD4+ or CD8+ T cells sorted from blood, obtained in a trial of the OX40 agonist ivuxolimab. This clonotype was obtained from an adult with an advanced solid tumor such as melanoma, head and neck, liver or kidney cancer. The DNA of the CDR3 is TGTGCCAGCAGCCCCCTTTCAACAGGAGGGGTGGCCAAAAACATTCAGTACTTC. Translation gives CASSPLSTGGVAKNIQYF.